These 17 T cell receptor beta chains came from one sample sequenced in a study of cytomegalovirus exposure and HLA in healthy donors. PCR was performed using 60 Vbeta and 13 Jbeta primers. Produced via immunoSEQ multiplex PCR; TCRdb's table is partial and in-frame only. The listing records about 67,000 clones. Source material: PBMCs. These receptors were collected from a young man in good health and CMV-seropositive.

The V and J genes are TRBV30 and TRBJ1-1; 7 nucleotides agree with TRBD1. Trimming at V came to 4 bases and at J to 2 bases, leaving 4 bases not matched to a gene. The CDR3 is made up of 13 amino acids. Germline assignment: CDR1 GTSNPN and CDR2 SVGIG (reference sequence). The CDR3 region is CAWTGQANTEAFF. As DNA, the CDR3 is TGTGCCTGGACTGGACAGGCCAACACTGAAGCTTTCTTT.

As DNA, the CDR3 is TGTGCCAGCAGCCGTGGACAGATGGGTGAAAAACTGTTTTTT. Encoded protein: CASSRGQMGEKLFF. This rearrangement joins TRBV7-2 to TRBJ1-4, with TRBD1 as a possible D gene (6 bases). The CDR3 runs 14 residues. Germline V CDR1 and CDR2: SGHTA, FQGNSA. V was shortened by 5 bases and J by 7 bases, with 14 bases between the two germline ends.

This CDR3 is CAISESKSATYGYTF. DNA of the CDR3: TGTGCCATCAGTGAGTCGAAGTCTGCTACCTATGGCTACACCTTC. The chain recombines TRBV10-3 with TRBJ1-2; D unclear. Trimming cost V 0 bases and J 4 bases, with 12 bases left between them. This CDR3 comprises 15 residues. Germline V CDR1 and CDR2: ENHRY, SYGVKD.

V usage is TRBV10-3 and J usage is TRBJ2-7; 8 nucleotides align to TRBD1. This CDR3 comprises 15 residues. With 4 bases clipped from V and 5 bases from J, the junction kept 10 bases outside the gene matches. Germline V gene data show CDR1 as ENHRY and CDR2 as SYGVKD. CDR3 bases: TGTGCCATCAGTGTAGGACAGGGTAATTACCACGAGCAGTACTTC. It translates to CAISVGQGNYHEQYF.

The rearrangement uses TRBV5-8 and TRBJ1-4; possibly TRBD1 for D (6 bases). CDR3 size: 17 residues. CDR1 and CDR2 (germline): SGHTS, YDEGEE. V lost 4 bases and J lost 3, with 19 bases in between. The CDR3 coding sequence is TGTGCCAGCAGCGGCGTCGTAACAGGGTTCGCTAATGAAAAACTGTTTTTT. Protein product: CASSGVVTGFANEKLFF.

This chain links TRBV11-2 with TRBJ2-7, with D maybe TRBD1 (5 bases). The CDR3 sequence is 15 residues long. V dropped 2 bases and J dropped 2 bases, with 13 bases sitting between them. Germline V gene sequence: CDR1 SGHAT, CDR2 FQNNGV. The CDR3 bases are TGTGCCAGCAGCTTAACGAGACCAGGGACCTACGAGCAGTACTTC. Amino acids: CASSLTRPGTYEQYF.

This sequence joins TRBV19 and TRBJ2-3, with 8 nucleotides matching TRBD2. Germline CDR1 LNHDA, CDR2 SQIVND (reference sequence). With 7 bases clipped from V and 3 bases from J, the junction kept 6 bases outside the gene matches. The CDR3 has 14 residues. CDR3 bases: TGTGCCAGTAAGGCGGGAGGCGGGACAGATACGCAGTATTTT. This encodes CASKAGGGTDTQYF. The variable domain in full, with the rest retrieved from reference TRBV19 and TRBJ2-3, is DGGITQSPKYLFRKEGQNVTLSCEQNLNHDAMYWYRQDPGQGLRLIYYSQIVNDFQKGDIAEGYSVSREKKESFPLTVTSAQKNPTAFYLCASKAGGGTDTQYFGPGTRLTVL.

This sequence joins TRBV30 and TRBJ2-5, with a tentative D call TRBD2 (7 bases). Deletions cut 0 bases from V and 5 bases from J, with 19 bases between. CDR1 GTSNPN and CDR2 SVGIG come from the germline V gene (reference sequence). The CDR3 consists of 16 residues. The CDR3 DNA reads as TGTGCCTGGAGTGTGGGGCTAGGGGGGGTGTGGGAGACCCAGTACTTC. Translation gives CAWSVGLGGVWETQYF.

This sequence joins TRBV27 and TRBJ2-1, with D perhaps matching TRBD1 (5 bases). There are 13 residues in the CDR3. The V end was cut by 6 bases, the J end by 3 bases, with 9 bases between. Germline V gives CDR1 MNHEY, CDR2 SMNVEV (reference sequence). CDR3 nucleotide sequence: TGTGCCAGCAGGACGACAGACTACAATGAGCAGTTCTTC. Amino acids: CASRTTDYNEQFF.

This sequence joins TRBV12-5 and TRBJ1-5, with D hard to call. The CDR3 loop spans 15 amino acids. V was trimmed by 2 bases and J by 3 bases, leaving 11 bases between them. CDR1 and CDR2 (germline): LGHNT, FRNRAP. DNA for the CDR3: TGTGCTAGTGGTTTGAGTGTCGGGTCCAATCAGCCCCAGCATTTT. This translates into CASGLSVGSNQPQHF.

V gene TRBV5-5 combines with J gene TRBJ2-7, with 9 positions matching TRBD1. With V trimmed by 4 bases and J by 0 bases, 2 bases remained unmatched. This CDR3 has 14 residues. Germline V gene data show CDR1 as SGHKS and CDR2 as YYEKEE (reference sequence). The CDR3 sequence: CASSQGQGSYEQYF. In DNA form, the CDR3 reads TGTGCCAGCAGCCAGGGACAGGGCTCCTACGAGCAGTACTTC.

V usage is TRBV6-5 and J usage is TRBJ2-7; TRBD1 agrees at 9 bases. CDR1 is MNHEY, CDR2 SVGAGI, per germline. Trimming at V came to 6 bases and at J to 5 bases, leaving 8 bases not matched to a gene. The CDR3 has 14 amino acids. The CDR3 region has the DNA TGTGCCAGCAGCCCGGGACAGGGCAGGCACGAGCAGTACTTC. Its protein is CASSPGQGRHEQYF.

The chain combines TRBV10-3 with TRBJ2-7, with 14 nucleotides matching TRBD2. There are 17 residues in the CDR3. The J segment lost 2 bases and the V segment lost 4 bases, leaving 7 bases of the junction unmatched. Looked up from germline, CDR1 is ENHRY and CDR2 is SYGVKD. DNA of the CDR3: TGTGCCATCAGTGCCGGGACTAGCGGGGGCGATACCTACGAGCAGTACTTC. It is translated as CAISAGTSGGDTYEQYF.

V usage is TRBV5-1 and J usage is TRBJ2-7; D is possibly TRBD1 (6 bases). V was trimmed by 0 bases and J by 4 bases, leaving 8 bases between them. Germline V gives CDR1 SGHRS, CDR2 YFSETQ. CDR3 length: 13 residues. The CDR3 protein is CASSLGGQYEQYF. The CDR3 DNA sequence: TGCGCCAGCAGCTTGGGGGGGCAATACGAGCAGTACTTC.

For the CDR3, the DNA is TGTGCCAGTGGCGGGACAGGGGTCACAGATACGCAGTATTTT. Encoded protein: CASGGTGVTDTQYF. The rearrangement links TRBV18 to TRBJ2-3; 10 positions match TRBD1. Germline lookup yields CDR1 KGHSH and CDR2 LQKENI. The CDR3 covers 14 residues. The V and J ends lost 9 bases and 2 bases, in that order; junction bases with no gene match: 5.

The gene calls are TRBV30 and TRBJ2-3; D is possibly TRBD2 (5 bases). There are 15 residues in the CDR3. Looked up from germline, CDR1 is GTSNPN and CDR2 is SVGIG (reference sequence). V gave up 4 bases and J gave up 2 bases, with 16 bases separating them. CDR3 sequence reads: CAWTSGRGPTDTQYF. The CDR3 region has the DNA TGTGCCTGGACCTCTGGGAGAGGGCCCACAGATACGCAGTATTTT.

CDR3 sequence reads: CASSLMALDRERNEQFF. The CDR3 DNA is TGTGCCAGCAGCTTGATGGCCTTGGACAGGGAAAGGAATGAGCAGTTCTTC. This chain uses TRBV5-6 with TRBJ2-1; 8 bases agree with TRBD1. The CDR3 has 17 amino acids. The germline gives CDR1 SGHDT, CDR2 YYEEEE. V lost 1 base, J lost 7 bases, and 13 bases stayed unmatched. The whole variable domain, remainder taken from reference TRBV5-6 and TRBJ2-1, is DAGVTQSPTHLIKTRGQQVTLRCSPKSGHDTVSWYQQALGQGPQFIFQYYEEEERQRGNFPDRFSGHQFPNYSSELNVNALLLGDSALYLCASSLMALDRERNEQFFGPGTRLTVL.